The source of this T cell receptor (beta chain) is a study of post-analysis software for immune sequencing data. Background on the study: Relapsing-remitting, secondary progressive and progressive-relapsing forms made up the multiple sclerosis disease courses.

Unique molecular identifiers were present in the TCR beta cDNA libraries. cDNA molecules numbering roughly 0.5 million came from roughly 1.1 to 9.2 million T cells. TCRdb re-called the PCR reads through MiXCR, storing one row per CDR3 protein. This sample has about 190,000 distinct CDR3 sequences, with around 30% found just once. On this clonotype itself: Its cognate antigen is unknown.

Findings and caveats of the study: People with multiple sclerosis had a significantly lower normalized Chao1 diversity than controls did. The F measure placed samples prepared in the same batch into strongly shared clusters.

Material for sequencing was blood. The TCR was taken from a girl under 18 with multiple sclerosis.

CDR3 sequence (DNA): TGTGCCAGCAGCCCCGGACTAGCGGGGGTCTACGAGCAGTACTTC. Translation gives CASSPGLAGVYEQYF. The rearrangement joins TRBV4-2 to TRBJ2-7; 13 bases fit TRBD2. After removal of 4 bases from V and 3 bases from J, the junction contained 3 bases not matched to a gene. Germline V CDR1 and CDR2: LGHNA, YNFKEQ. The CDR3 has 15 residues.